Sequencing of this T cell receptor beta chain was carried out in a study of early stage breast cancer tumors. Study context: Of around 15 invasive breast tumors, fewer than 13 were hormone receptor-positive, HER2-negative. General study results and limits: Commonly generated sequences made up most enriched TCRB sequences shared between patients.

In the case of this clone: The antigen remains undetermined. This sample also contains other DNA sequences that code for the same CDR3.

The ends were cut back, 3 bases at V and 2 bases at J, with 4 bases in the middle. CDR3 size: 11 residues. The germline CDR1 and CDR2 sequences are DFQATT and SNEGSKA (reference sequence). Sequencing used immunoSEQ multiplex PCR; TCRdb keeps in-frame clones, though not all of them. The table shows around 31,000 clones, with roughly 81% occurring only once. The sequenced sample was breast tumor tissue. The receptor's source is a person aged 30-39 years with breast cancer. The genes are TRBV20-1 and TRBJ1-2; D call uncertain. CDR3 protein: CSASPNYGYTF. For the CDR3, the DNA is TGCAGTGCTAGTCCGAACTATGGCTACACCTTC.